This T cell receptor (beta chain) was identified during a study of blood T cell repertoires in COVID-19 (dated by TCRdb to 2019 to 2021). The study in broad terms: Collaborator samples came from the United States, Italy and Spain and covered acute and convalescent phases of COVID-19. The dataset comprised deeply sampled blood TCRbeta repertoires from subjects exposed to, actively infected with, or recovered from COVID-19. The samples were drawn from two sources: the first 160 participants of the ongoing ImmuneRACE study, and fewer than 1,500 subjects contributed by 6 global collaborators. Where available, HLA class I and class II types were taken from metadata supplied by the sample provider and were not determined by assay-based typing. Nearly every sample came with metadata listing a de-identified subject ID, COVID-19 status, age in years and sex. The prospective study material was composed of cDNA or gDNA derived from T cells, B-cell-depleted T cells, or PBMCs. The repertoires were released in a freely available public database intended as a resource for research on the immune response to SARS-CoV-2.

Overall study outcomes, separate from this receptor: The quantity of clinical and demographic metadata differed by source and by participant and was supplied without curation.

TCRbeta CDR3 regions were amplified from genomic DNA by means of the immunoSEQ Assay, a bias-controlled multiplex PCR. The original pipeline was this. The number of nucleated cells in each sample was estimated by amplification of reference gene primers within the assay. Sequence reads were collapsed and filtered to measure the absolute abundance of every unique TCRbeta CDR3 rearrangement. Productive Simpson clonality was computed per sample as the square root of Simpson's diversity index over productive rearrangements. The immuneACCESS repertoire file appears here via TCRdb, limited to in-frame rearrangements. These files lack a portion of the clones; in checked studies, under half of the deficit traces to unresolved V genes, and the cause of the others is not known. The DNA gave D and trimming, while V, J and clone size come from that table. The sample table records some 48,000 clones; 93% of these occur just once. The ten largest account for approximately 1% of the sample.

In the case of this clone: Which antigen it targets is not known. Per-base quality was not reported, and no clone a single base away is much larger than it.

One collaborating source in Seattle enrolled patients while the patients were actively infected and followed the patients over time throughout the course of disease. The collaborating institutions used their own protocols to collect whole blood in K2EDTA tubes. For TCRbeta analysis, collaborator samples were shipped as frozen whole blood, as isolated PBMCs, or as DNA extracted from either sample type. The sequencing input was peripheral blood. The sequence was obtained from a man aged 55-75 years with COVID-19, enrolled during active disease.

The CDR3 reads CASSLGLAGGQETQYF. In nucleotide form, the sequence is TGTGCCAGCAGCTTGGGACTAGCGGGAGGGCAAGAGACCCAGTACTTC. The chain couples TRBV5-4 to TRBJ2-5, with 14 bases in between that match TRBD2. The CDR3 runs 16 amino acids, cysteine and phenylalanine included. Only CDR3 DNA is held: 48 bases, read in frame from base 1. From a lookup of the germline V gene (reference sequence), CDR1 and CDR2 are SGHNT and YYREEE. Trimmed from V: 0 bases; trimmed from J: 2 bases; junction bases lacking a gene match: 0.